This T cell receptor beta chain derives from a study of blood T cell repertoires in COVID-19 (dated by TCRdb to between 2020 and 2021). Background on the whole study: Samples from collaborators originated in the United States, Italy and Spain and spanned both the acute and convalescent phases of COVID-19. The prospective study material was composed of cDNA or gDNA derived from T cells, B-cell-depleted T cells, or PBMCs. The dataset comprised deeply sampled blood TCRbeta repertoires from subjects exposed to, actively infected with, or recovered from COVID-19. The repertoires were released in a freely available public database intended as a resource for research on the immune response to SARS-CoV-2. The samples were drawn from two sources: the first 160 participants of the ongoing ImmuneRACE study, and over 1,000 subjects contributed by 6 global collaborators. A de-identified subject ID, COVID-19 status, age in years and sex were almost always included in the sample metadata. Where available, HLA class I and class II types were obtained from metadata supplied by the sample provider rather than from assay-based typing.

A remark on this clone: Its antigen remains undetermined. No clone much larger than this one lies a single base away; base qualities are absent.

The full study reports these points: How much clinical and demographic metadata was included differed by source and by participant, and the metadata was provided uncurated.

The germline V gene gives CDR1 as SGHRS and CDR2 as YFSETQ. V is shortened by 5 bases, J by 4 bases, and the region joining them spans 15 bases. The CDR3 goes from the cysteine to the phenylalanine over 14 residues. Only the CDR3 portion is preserved as DNA: 42 bases, with reading frame beginning at the first base. TCRbeta CDR3 regions were amplified from genomic DNA using the immunoSEQ Assay, a bias-controlled multiplex PCR. In the authors' own workflow: Nucleated cell counts per sample were estimated from amplification of reference gene primers within the assay. To quantify the absolute abundance of each unique TCRbeta CDR3 rearrangement, sequence reads were collapsed and filtered. For each sample, productive Simpson clonality was calculated as the square root of Simpson's diversity index across productive rearrangements. This is the immuneACCESS table as TCRdb keeps it, with only in-frame sequences that have V and J called. A part of the clones is gone; compared with another copy, unresolved V genes explain less than half, and the rest is unexplained. V and J calls and clone size are given by that table; D and trimming were obtained from the DNA. The sample table records roughly 170,000 clones; 70% to 90% of these occur just once. About 3% of the sample is taken by the ten largest.

Each collaborating institution followed its own protocols to collect whole blood in K2EDTA tubes. For TCRbeta analysis, collaborators shipped samples as frozen whole blood, isolated PBMCs, or DNA extracted from either of those sample types. The TCR comes from a man aged 35 to 55 with active or convalescent COVID-19. The chain is encoded by TRBV5-1 joined to TRBJ1-2; the D region possibly corresponds to TRBD1 (5 bases align). The sequencing sample was made of peripheral blood. CDR3 sequence: CASSQDWGGYGYTF. The DNA sequence is TGCGCCAGCAGTCAGGATTGGGGCGGCTATGGCTACACCTTC.